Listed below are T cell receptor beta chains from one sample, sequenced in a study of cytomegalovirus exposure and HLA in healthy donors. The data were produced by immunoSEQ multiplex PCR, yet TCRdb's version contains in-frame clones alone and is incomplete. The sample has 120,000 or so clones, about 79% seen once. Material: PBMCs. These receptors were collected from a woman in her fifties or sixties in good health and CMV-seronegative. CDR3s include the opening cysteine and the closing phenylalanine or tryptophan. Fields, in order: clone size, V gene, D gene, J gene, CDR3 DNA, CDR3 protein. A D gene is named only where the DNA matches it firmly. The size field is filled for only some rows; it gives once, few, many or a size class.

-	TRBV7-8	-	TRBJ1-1	TGTGCCAGCAGCCCCCCCGGGTCGAACACTGAAGCTTTCTTT	CASSPPGSNTEAFF
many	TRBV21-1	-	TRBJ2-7	TGTGCCAGCAGCAAAGATAAATGCGGGATCGTCTCCTACGAGCAGTACTTC	CASSKDKCGIVSYEQYF
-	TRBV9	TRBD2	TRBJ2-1	TGTGCCAGCAGCCCATTCGGCGGGAGCGGATCCTACAATGAGCAGTTCTTC	CASSPFGGSGSYNEQFF
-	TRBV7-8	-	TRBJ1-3	TGTGCCAGCAGCCGGACAGACTCTGGAAACACCATATATTTT	CASSRTDSGNTIYF
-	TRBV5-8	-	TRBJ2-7	TGTGCCAGCAGCTCAGGACAGCCCTCCTACGAGCAGTACTTC	CASSSGQPSYEQYF
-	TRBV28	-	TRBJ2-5	TGTGCCAGCAGTTTGGCGGCGGTGGCCAGACCGGGGTACTTC	CASSLAAVARPGYF
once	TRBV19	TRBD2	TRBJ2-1	TGTGCCAGTAGTACTCAGCGGGAGGGCCTTAGGCCCAATGAGCAGTTCTTC	CASSTQREGLRPNEQFF
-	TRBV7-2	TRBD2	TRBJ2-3	TGTGCCAGCAGCCCCGGGACTAGTACAGATACGCAGTATTTT	CASSPGTSTDTQYF
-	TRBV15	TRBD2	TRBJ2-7	TGTGCCACCAGCAGCCCCTGGACTAGCGGGGGCTCGAGCTCCTACGAGCAGTACTTC	CATSSPWTSGGSSSYEQYF
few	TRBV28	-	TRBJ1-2	TGTGCCAGCAGCAAGGGGGAGGGTTTTCGGGGCTACACCTTC	CASSKGEGFRGYTF
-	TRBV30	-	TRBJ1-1	TGTGCCAGACTGACAGGCCGTAACACTGAAGCTTTCTTT	CARLTGRNTEAFF
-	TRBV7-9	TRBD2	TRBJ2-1	TGTGCCAGCAGCTTAGAATCGGGCGGGAGATCCTACAATGAGCAGTTCTTC	CASSLESGGRSYNEQFF
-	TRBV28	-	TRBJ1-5	TGTGCCAGCAGGCAACCCAGGGTTCTACGGCCCCAGCATTTT	CASRQPRVLRPQHF
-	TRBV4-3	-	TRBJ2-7	TGCGCCAGCAGCCAAGATATGCCAGTGGCGGGGACTCCCTACGAGCAGTACTTC	CASSQDMPVAGTPYEQYF
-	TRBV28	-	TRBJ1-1	TGTGCCAGCAGTTTTAGGGGCCATTTGAACACTGAAGCTTTCTTT	CASSFRGHLNTEAFF
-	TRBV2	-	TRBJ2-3	TGTGCCAGCAGGGGGACACAGCCAAACACAGATACGCAGTATTTT	CASRGTQPNTDTQYF
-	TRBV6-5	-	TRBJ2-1	TGTGCCAGCAGCACAGGGAATGAGCAGTTCTTC	CASSTGNEQFF
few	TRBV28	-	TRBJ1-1	TGTGCCAGCAGTTCGGCGGGCAGCCACACTGAAGCTTTCTTT	CASSSAGSHTEAFF
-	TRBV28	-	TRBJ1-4	TGTGCCAGCATAGGAGGGTCTAATGAAAAACTGTTTTTT	CASIGGSNEKLFF
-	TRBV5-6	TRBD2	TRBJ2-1	TGTGCCAGCAGCTTCGGGACTAGTGCGGGCAATGAGCAGTTCTTC	CASSFGTSAGNEQFF
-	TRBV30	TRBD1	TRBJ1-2	TGTGCCTGGATCGTTTCGGACAGGGGGTTCTATGGCTACACCTTC	CAWIVSDRGFYGYTF
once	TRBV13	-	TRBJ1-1	TGTGCCAGCAGCTTGAGGCAGGGTAACACTGAAGCTTTCTTT	CASSLRQGNTEAFF
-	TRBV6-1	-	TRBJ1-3	TGTGCCAGCAGACAGCTTTACTCTGGAAACACCATATATTTT	CASRQLYSGNTIYF
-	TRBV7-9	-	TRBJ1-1	TGTTCCAGCAGTAAGAACACTGAAGCTTTCTTT	CSSSKNTEAFF
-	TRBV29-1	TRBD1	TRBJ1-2	TGCAGCGTTTTAGGAGGGACAGGTTATGGCTACACCTTC	CSVLGGTGYGYTF
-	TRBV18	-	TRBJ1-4	TGTGCCAGCTCCCTCAGCGGGGGAGAAAAACTGTTTTTT	CASSLSGGEKLFF
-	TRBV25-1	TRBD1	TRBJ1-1	TGTGCCAGCAGTAATACAGGGGGGAACACTGAAGCTTTCTTT	CASSNTGGNTEAFF
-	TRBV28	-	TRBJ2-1	TGTGCCAGCAGTTCCAACAGGGTCGGCGATGAGCAGTTCTTC	CASSSNRVGDEQFF
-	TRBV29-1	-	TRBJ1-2	TGCAGCGTTGAAAGCGTACGAGAAACAGGCAACTATGGCTACACCTTC	CSVESVRETGNYGYTF
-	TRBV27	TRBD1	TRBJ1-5	TGTGTCAGCAGTTTAGGGGGCCATAGCAATCAGCCCCAGCATTTT	CVSSLGGHSNQPQHF
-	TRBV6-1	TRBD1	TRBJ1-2	TGTGCCAGCAGTGAAGCCCGGACAGGGGTTGGCTACACCTTC	CASSEARTGVGYTF
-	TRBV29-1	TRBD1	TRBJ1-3	TGCAGCGTTGTAGTTAGGGGGCGATCTGGAAACACCATATATTTT	CSVVVRGRSGNTIYF
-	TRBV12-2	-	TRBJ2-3	TGTGCAAGTCGCTGGACTAGCGAACACGTACGATCTAGCACAGATACGCAGTATTTT	CASRWTSEHVRSSTDTQYF
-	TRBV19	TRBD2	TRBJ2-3	TGTGCCAGTAGAATCAGCGGGAGATCGGATACGCAGTATTTT	CASRISGRSDTQYF
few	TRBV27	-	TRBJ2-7	TGTGCCAGCAGGGAGGCGACTAGTTTTGACGAGCAGTACTTC	CASREATSFDEQYF
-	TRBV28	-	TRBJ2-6	TGTGCCAGCAGCCCTCCTTCTGGGGCCAACGTCCTGACTTTC	CASSPPSGANVLTF
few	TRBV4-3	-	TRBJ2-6	TGCGCCAGCAGCCAAGATGCGGGCTCTGGGGCCAACGTCCTGACTTTC	CASSQDAGSGANVLTF
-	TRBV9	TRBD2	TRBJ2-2	TGTGCCAGCAGCAAAGGCGGCGGGGGAAACACCGGGGAGCTGTTTTTT	CASSKGGGGNTGELFF
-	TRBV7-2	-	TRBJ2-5	TGTGCCAGCAGCTTAATGGGAGAGGGTGGCGGGAATGGAAAGACCCAGTACTTC	CASSLMGEGGGNGKTQYF
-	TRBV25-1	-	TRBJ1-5	TGTGCCAGCAGTGAATACGGTCAGCCCCAGCATTTT	CASSEYGQPQHF
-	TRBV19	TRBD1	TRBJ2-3	TGTGCCAGTAGCGGACCTTGGACAGGGGGCACAGATACGCAGTATTTT	CASSGPWTGGTDTQYF
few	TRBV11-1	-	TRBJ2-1	TGTGCCAGCAGCTTACTTTCCGTCAGGACTACGTCCTACAATGAGCAGTTCTTC	CASSLLSVRTTSYNEQFF
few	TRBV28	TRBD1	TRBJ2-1	TGTGCCAGCAGTTTGAGTGAGGGGGCCATCCCATGGGCGGACAATGAGCAGTTCTTC	CASSLSEGAIPWADNEQFF
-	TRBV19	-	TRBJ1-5	TGTGCCAGTAGCTGGGGAGGCTTTGAGCCCCAGCATTTT	CASSWGGFEPQHF
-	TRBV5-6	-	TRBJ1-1	TGTGCCAGCACCTCCCTGAGGGCCCCAGTCGAGGCTTTCTTT	CASTSLRAPVEAFF
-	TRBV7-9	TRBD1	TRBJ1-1	TGTGCCAGCAGCCCTGCAGGGGGCTACACTGAAGCTCTCTTT	CASSPAGGYTEALF
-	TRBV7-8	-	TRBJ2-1	TGTGCCAGCAGCTTAGTAGTCTCAGGCCTCGGCGATGAGCAGTTCTTC	CASSLVVSGLGDEQFF
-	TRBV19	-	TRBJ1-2	TGTGCCAGTACCATCCCCGGACAAACTAACTATGGCTACACCTTC	CASTIPGQTNYGYTF
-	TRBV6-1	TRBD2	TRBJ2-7	TGTGCCAGCATGGGGGGGACCTACGAGCAGTACTTC	CASMGGTYEQYF
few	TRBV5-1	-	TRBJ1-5	TGCGCCAGCAGCTTTCAACCGGGTCCCCGGGTTTTGCCCCAGCATTTT	CASSFQPGPRVLPQHF
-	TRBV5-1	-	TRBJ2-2	TGCGCCAGCAGCTTGAGGGACGGGAGCTCCGCGAACACCGGGGAGCTGTTTTTT	CASSLRDGSSANTGELFF
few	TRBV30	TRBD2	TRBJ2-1	TGTGCCTGGGGGGCGGGAGGGCCCAATGAGCAGTTCTTC	CAWGAGGPNEQFF